Included here is one T cell receptor (beta chain) sequence, with context. Its antigen is undetermined. These data are taken from a study of cytomegalovirus exposure and HLA in healthy donors. On the study more broadly: An earlier analysis identified more than 90 million unique TCR beta sequences in approximately 190 million T cells. General observations from the study: As immune exposure information, only CMV serostatus was available.

PCR amplification relied on 60 Vbeta primers (plus 13 Jbeta primers). Generated by immunoSEQ multiplex PCR, the TCRdb table keeps only in-frame clones and is missing some. The table has approximately 90,000 clones, 55% to 75% seen once; the top ten hold around 15%. The sequence came from a woman aged 45 to 65 in good health and CMV-seropositive. The sequencing input was PBMCs.

This CDR3 is CASSQVAGGLTDTQYF. The CDR3 DNA follows: TGCGCCAGCAGCCAAGTTGCGGGAGGCCTCACAGATACGCAGTATTTT. The V gene is TRBV4-1, the J gene TRBJ2-3, with TRBD2 matching over 8 bases. The CDR3 has 16 amino acids. With V trimmed by 1 base and J by 2 bases, 5 bases remained unmatched. Germline CDR1 reads MGHRA; CDR2 reads YSYEKL.